This T cell receptor (beta chain) was identified in a study of shared clonotypes between healthy human individuals. The overall study: A couple of women and three men aged 18 to 49 made up the donors.

The assay was immunoSEQ multiplex PCR, and TCRdb's table has in-frame clones only and misses some. This table holds about 2.1 million clones, just over 90% found once. This clone was seen more than once but under ten times. Its antigen is currently unknown. The CDR3 runs 16 residues. Looked up from germline, CDR1 is MGHRA and CDR2 is YSYEKL. The V and J ends lost 3 bases and 2 bases respectively, with 16 bases between them. Terminally differentiated effector memory CD45RA+ cells were excluded from the naive CD8 cells, which were CD45RO-negative and positively selected for CCR7. Study outcomes and limitations: Sequencing depth was expected to influence donor clonotype sharing.

The rearrangement joins TRBV4-1 to TRBJ1-1; D might be TRBD1 (5 bases). Sequenced sample: naive CD8+ T cells from PBMCs. The sequence was obtained from a man younger than 35 in good health. Some clones in this sample may be carry-over from other donors' samples. The CDR3 spells CASSQFDDRANTEAFF. Here the CDR3 DNA reads TGCGCCAGCAGCCAGTTCGATGACAGAGCAAACACTGAAGCTTTCTTT.